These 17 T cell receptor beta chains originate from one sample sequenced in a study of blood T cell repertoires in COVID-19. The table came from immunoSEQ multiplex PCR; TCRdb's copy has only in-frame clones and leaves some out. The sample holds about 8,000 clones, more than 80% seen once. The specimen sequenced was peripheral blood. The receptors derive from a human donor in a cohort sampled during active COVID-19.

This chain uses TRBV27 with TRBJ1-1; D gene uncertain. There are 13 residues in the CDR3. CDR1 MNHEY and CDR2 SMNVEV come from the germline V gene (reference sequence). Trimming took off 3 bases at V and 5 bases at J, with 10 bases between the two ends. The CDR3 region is CASSFQRGTEAFF. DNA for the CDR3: TGTGCCAGCAGTTTCCAGCGAGGGACTGAAGCTTTCTTT.

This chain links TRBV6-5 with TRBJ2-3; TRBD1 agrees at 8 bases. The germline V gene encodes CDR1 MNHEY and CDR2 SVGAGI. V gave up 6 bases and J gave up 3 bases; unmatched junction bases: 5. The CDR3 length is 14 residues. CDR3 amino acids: CASRIRGRTDTQYF. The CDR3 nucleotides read TGTGCCAGCAGAATCAGGGGGCGGACAGATACGCAGTATTTT.

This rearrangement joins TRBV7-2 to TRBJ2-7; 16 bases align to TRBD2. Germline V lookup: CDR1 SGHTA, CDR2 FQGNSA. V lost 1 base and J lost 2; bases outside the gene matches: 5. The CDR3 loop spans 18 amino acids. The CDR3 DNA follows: TGTGCCAGCAGCTTAGGAGGGACTAGCGGGGGGGCTACCTACGAGCAGTACTTC. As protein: CASSLGGTSGGATYEQYF.

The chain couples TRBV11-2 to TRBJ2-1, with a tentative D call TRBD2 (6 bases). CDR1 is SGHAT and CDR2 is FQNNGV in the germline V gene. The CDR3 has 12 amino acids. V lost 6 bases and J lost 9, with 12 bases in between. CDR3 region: CASSRDSSEQFF. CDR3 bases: TGTGCCAGCAGTCGGGACTCCAGTGAGCAGTTCTTC.

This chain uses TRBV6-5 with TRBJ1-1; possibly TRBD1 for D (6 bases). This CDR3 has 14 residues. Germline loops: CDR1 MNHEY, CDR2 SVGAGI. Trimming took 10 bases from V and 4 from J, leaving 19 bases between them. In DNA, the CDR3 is TGTGCCAACTCCCAGGGGCAGGGGAGCACTGAAGCTTTCTTT. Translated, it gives CANSQGQGSTEAFF.

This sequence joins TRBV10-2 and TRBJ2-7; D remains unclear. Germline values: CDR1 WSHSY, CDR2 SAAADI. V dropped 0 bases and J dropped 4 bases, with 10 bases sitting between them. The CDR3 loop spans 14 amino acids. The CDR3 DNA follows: TGCGCCAGCAGTGAGTCGAGGAGTTCTTACGAGCAGTACGTC. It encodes CASSESRSSYEQYV.

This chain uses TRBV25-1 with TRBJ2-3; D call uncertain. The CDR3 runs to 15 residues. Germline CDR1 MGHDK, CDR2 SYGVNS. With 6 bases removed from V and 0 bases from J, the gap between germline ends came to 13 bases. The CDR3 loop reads CASSEDLVSTDTQYF. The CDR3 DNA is TGTGCCAGCAGCGAAGATCTAGTTAGCACAGATACGCAGTATTTT.

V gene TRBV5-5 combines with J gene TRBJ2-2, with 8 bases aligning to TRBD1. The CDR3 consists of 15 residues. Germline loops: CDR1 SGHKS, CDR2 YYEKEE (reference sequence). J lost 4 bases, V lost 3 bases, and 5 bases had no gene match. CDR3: CASSWTTGGTGELFF. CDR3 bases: TGTGCCAGCAGCTGGACCACAGGGGGCACCGGGGAGCTGTTTTTT.

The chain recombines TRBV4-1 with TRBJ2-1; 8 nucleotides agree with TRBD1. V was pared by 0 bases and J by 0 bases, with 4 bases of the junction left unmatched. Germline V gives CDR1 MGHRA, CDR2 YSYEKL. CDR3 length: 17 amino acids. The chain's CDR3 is CASSQDSQGASYNEQFF. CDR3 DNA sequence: TGCGCCAGCAGCCAAGATTCCCAGGGGGCCTCCTACAATGAGCAGTTCTTC.

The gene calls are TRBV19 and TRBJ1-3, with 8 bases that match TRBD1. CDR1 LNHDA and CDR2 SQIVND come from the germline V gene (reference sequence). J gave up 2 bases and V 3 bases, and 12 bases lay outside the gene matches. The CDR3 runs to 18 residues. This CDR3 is CASSIGGRDRGAGNTIYF. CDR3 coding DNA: TGTGCCAGTAGTATCGGGGGCCGAGACAGGGGCGCTGGAAACACCATATATTTT.

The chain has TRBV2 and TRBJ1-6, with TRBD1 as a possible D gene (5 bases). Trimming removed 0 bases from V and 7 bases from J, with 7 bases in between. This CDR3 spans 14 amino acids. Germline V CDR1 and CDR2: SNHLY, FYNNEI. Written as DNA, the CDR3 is TGTGCCAGCAGTGAAGCCAGGGTGAATTCACCCCTCCACTTT. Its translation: CASSEARVNSPLHF.

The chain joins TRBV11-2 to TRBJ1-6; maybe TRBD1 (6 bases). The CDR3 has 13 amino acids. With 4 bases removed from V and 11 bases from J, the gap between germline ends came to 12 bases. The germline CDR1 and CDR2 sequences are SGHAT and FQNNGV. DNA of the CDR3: TGTGCCAGCAGCTCGGACAGCTCTACACCCCTCCACTTT. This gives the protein CASSSDSSTPLHF.

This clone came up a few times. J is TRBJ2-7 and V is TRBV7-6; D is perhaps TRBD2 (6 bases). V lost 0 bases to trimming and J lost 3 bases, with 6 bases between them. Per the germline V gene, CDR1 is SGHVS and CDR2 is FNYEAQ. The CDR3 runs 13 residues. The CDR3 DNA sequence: TGTGCCAGCAGCTTAGCCGGGGGCTACGAGCAGTACTTC. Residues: CASSLAGGYEQYF. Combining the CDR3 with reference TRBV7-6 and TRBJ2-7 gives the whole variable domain GAGVSQSPRYKVTKRGQDVALRCDPISGHVSLYWYRQALGQGPEFLTYFNYEAQQDKSGLPNDRFSAERPEGSISTLTIQRTEQRDSAMYRCASSLAGGYEQYFGPGTRLTVT.

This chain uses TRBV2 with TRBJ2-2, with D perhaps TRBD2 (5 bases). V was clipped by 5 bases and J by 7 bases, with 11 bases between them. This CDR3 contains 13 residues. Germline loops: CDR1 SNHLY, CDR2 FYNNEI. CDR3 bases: TGTGCCAGCAGTCAAACTAGAGGCGGGGAGCTGTTTTTT. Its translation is CASSQTRGGELFF. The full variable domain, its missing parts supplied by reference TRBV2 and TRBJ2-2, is EPEVTQTPSHQVTQMGQEVILRCVPISNHLYFYWYRQILGQKVEFLVSFYNNEISEKSEIFDDQFSVERPDGSNFTLKIRSTKLEDSAMYFCASSQTRGGELFFGEGSRLTVL.

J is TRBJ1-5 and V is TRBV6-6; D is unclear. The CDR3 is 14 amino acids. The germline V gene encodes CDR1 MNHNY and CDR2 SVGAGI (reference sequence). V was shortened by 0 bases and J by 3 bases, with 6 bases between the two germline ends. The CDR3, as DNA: TGTGCCAGCAGTTACTCAGAGGACAATCAGCCCCAGCATTTT. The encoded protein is CASSYSEDNQPQHF.

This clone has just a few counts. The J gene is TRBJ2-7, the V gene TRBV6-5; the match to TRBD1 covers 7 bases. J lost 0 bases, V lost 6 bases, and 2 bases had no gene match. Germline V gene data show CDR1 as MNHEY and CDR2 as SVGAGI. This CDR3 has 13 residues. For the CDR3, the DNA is TGTGCCAGCAGAACAGGGGTCTCCTACGAGCAGTACTTC. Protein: CASRTGVSYEQYF.

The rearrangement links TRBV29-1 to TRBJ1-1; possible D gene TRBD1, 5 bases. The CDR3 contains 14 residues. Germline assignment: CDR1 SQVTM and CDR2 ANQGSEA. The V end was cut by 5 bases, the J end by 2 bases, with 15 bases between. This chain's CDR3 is CSVFWGGVNTEAFF. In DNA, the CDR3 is TGCAGCGTTTTTTGGGGGGGAGTAAACACTGAAGCTTTCTTT. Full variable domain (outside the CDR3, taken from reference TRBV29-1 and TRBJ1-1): SAVISQKPSRDICQRGTSLTIQCQVDSQVTMMFWYRQQPGQSLTLIATANQGSEATYESGFVIDKFPISRPNLTFSTLTVSNMSPEDSSIYLCSVFWGGVNTEAFFGQGTRLTVV.